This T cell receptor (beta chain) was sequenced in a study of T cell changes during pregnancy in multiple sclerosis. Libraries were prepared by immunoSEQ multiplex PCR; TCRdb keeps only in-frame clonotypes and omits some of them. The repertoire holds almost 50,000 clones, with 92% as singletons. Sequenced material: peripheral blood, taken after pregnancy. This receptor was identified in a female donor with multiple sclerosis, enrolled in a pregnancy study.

DNA of the CDR3: TGTGCCAGCTCACCACCAGGGAGTCAGCCCCAGCATTTT. It is translated as CASSPPGSQPQHF. The genes are TRBV18 and TRBJ1-5; D is unclear. The CDR3 is 13 residues long. The germline V gene encodes CDR1 KGHSH and CDR2 LQKENI. V lost 0 bases to trimming and J lost 6 bases, with 6 bases between them.